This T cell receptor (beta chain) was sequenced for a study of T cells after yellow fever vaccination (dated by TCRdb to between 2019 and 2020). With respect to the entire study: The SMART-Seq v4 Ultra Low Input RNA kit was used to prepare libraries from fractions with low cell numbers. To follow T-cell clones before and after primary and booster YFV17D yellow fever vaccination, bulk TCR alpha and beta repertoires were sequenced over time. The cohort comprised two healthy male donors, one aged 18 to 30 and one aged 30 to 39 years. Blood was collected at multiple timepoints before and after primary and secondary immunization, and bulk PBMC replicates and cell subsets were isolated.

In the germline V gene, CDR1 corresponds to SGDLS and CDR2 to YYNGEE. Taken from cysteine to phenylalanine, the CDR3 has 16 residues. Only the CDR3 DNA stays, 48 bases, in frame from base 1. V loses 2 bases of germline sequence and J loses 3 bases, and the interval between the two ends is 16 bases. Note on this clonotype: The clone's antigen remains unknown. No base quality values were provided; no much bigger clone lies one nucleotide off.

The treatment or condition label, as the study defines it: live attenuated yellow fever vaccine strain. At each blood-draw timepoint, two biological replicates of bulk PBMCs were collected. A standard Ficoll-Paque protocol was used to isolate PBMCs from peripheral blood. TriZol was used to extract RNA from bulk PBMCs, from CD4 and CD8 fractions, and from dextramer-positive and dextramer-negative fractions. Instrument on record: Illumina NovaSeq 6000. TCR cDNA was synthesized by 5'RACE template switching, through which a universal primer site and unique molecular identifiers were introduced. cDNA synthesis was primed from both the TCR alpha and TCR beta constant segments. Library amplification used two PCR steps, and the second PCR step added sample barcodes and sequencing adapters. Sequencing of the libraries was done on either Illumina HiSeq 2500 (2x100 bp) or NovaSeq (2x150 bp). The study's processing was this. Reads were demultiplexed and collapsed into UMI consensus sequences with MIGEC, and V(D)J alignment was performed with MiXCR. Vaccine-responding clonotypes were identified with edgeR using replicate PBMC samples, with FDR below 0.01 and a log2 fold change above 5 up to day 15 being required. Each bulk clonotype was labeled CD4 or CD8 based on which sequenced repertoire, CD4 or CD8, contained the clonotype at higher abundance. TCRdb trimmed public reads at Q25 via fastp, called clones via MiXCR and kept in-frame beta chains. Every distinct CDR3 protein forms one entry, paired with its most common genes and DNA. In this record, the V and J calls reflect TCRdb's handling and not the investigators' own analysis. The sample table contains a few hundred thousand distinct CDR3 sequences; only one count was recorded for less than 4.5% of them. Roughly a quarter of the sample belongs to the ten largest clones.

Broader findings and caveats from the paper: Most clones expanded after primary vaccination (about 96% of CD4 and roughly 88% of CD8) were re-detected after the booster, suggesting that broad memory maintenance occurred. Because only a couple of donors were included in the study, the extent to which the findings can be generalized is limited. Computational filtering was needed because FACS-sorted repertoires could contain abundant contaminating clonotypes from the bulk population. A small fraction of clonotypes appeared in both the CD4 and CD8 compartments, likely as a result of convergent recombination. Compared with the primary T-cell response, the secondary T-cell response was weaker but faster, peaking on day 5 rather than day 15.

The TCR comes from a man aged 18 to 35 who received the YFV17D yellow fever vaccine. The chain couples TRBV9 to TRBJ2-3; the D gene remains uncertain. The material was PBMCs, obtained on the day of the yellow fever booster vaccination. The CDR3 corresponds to CASSVGEAGRTDTQYF. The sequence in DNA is TGTGCCAGCAGCGTCGGAGAGGCTGGACGTACAGATACGCAGTATTTT.